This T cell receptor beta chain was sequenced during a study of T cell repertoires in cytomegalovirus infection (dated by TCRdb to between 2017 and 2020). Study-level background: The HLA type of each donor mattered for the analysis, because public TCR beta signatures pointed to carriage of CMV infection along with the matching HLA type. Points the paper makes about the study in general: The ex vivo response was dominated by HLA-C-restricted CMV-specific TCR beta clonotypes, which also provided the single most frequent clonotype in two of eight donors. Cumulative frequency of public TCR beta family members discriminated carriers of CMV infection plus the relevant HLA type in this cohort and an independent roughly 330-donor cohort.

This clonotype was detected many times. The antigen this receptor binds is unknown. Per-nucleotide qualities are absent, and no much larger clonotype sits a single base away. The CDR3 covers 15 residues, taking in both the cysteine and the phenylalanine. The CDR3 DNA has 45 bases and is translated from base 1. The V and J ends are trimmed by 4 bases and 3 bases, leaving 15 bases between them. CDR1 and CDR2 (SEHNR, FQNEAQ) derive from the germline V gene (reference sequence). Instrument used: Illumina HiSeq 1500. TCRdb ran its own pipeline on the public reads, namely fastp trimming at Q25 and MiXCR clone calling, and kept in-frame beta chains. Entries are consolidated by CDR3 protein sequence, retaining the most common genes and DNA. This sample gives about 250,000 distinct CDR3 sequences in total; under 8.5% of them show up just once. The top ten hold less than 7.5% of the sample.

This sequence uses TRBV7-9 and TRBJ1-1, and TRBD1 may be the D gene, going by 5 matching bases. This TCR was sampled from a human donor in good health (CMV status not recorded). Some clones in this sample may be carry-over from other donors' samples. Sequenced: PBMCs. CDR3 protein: CASSSRRMGDTEAFF. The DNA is TGTGCCAGCAGCTCGCGGAGGATGGGGGACACTGAAGCTTTCTTT.